These 26 T cell receptor beta chains were sequenced from one sample in a study of OX40 agonist ivuxolimab in advanced cancers. TCRdb's copy holds only in-frame clones and misses some; the assay was immunoSEQ multiplex PCR. The sample lists roughly 90,000 clones, roughly 90% occurring once. The sequenced sample was CD4+ or CD8+ T cells sorted from blood, obtained in a trial of the OX40 agonist ivuxolimab. Receptors were obtained from an adult with an advanced solid tumor such as melanoma, head and neck, liver or kidney cancer.

The sample holds a few counts of this clone. The chain couples TRBV30 to TRBJ2-5, with TRBD1 matching 9 bases. CDR3 length equals 15 residues. In germline, CDR1 is GTSNPN, CDR2 SVGIG (reference sequence). With 2 bases clipped from V and 4 bases from J, the junction kept 8 bases outside the gene matches. The CDR3 reads CAWSSTGGNTETQYF. CDR3 DNA: TGTGCCTGGAGTTCTACAGGGGGCAATACAGAGACCCAGTACTTC.

The table lists this clone with a count of one. V gene TRBV19 combines with J gene TRBJ2-1; D uncertain. The CDR3 contains 14 residues. With 1 base removed from V and 7 bases from J, the gap between germline ends came to 11 bases. Per the germline V gene, CDR1 is LNHDA and CDR2 is SQIVND (reference sequence). Here the CDR3 DNA reads TGTGCCAGTAGTATAGGTGGCTCCTCTAATGAGCAGTTCTTC. Translation gives CASSIGGSSNEQFF.

The chain recombines TRBV5-4 with TRBJ1-2; D is unclear. Germline V gene data show CDR1 as SGHNT and CDR2 as YYREEE (reference sequence). This CDR3 comprises 16 residues. V dropped 3 bases and J dropped 4 bases, with 19 bases sitting between them. CDR3 protein: CASSSTQARTGYGYTF. The DNA for the CDR3 is TGTGCCAGCAGCTCGACCCAAGCCAGGACCGGCTATGGCTACACCTTC.

The genes are TRBV9 and TRBJ1-3; unclear D gene. CDR3 length equals 15 residues. Germline CDR1 SGDLS, CDR2 YYNGEE. V was cut by 3 bases and J by 4 bases, with 14 bases left in between. CDR3 bases: TGTGCCAGCAGCGCCCATAGTCCTGGGGGAAACACCATATATTTT. Its protein product is CASSAHSPGGNTIYF.

This clone was detected only a few times. This sequence joins TRBV5-5 and TRBJ2-4, with D uncertain. The CDR3 covers 16 residues. Deletions cut 4 bases from V and 0 bases from J, with 14 bases between. The V gene's germline CDR1 is SGHKS and CDR2 YYEKEE (reference sequence). CDR3 protein: CASSPDMFIAKNIQYF. The CDR3 DNA follows: TGTGCCAGCAGCCCTGACATGTTTATAGCCAAAAACATTCAGTACTTC.

This sequence joins TRBV28 and TRBJ1-2; the D gene is possibly TRBD1 (5 bases). The germline gives CDR1 MDHEN, CDR2 SYDVKM. Trimming pared 3 bases from V and 1 base from J, leaving 9 bases between. The CDR3 contains 14 residues. The CDR3 reads CASSLGGGNYGYTF. DNA of the CDR3: TGTGCCAGCAGTTTGGGTGGGGGTAACTATGGCTACACCTTC.

V gene TRBV30 combines with J gene TRBJ1-2; D call uncertain. Germline V gene lookup returns CDR1 GTSNPN and CDR2 SVGIG (reference sequence). V was cut by 0 bases and J by 7 bases, with 12 bases left in between. The CDR3 is 13 residues long. The CDR3 DNA sequence: TGTGCCTGGAGTGTACTAGAAAGGAGTGGCTACACCTTC. As protein: CAWSVLERSGYTF.

This clone was seen only once. The chain is built from TRBV19 and TRBJ2-3; D possibly matches TRBD1 or TRBD2 (5 bases each). The V gene lost 2 bases and the J gene lost 4 bases, with 13 bases spanning the gap. The CDR3 is 15 amino acids. Germline CDR1 LNHDA, CDR2 SQIVND (reference sequence). CDR3 coding DNA: TGTGCCAGTAGTATATCGAGAGGGGTGGCAGATACGCAGTATTTT. It translates to CASSISRGVADTQYF.

The chain uses TRBV7-9 and TRBJ1-1, with 8 bases lining up with TRBD1. CDR1 is SEHNR and CDR2 is FQNEAQ in the germline V gene (reference sequence). V dropped 6 bases and J dropped 4; count of bases not matched to a gene: 7. This CDR3 is 14 amino acids long. The CDR3 DNA follows: TGTGCCAGCAGGATGACAGGGGACGGCACTGAAGCTTTCTTT. It codes for CASRMTGDGTEAFF.

The chain recombines TRBV7-2 with TRBJ2-5; TRBD2 matches at 15 bases. Per the germline V gene, CDR1 is SGHTA and CDR2 is FQGNSA. The ends lost 6 bases at V and 5 bases at J; junction bases unmatched: 10. The CDR3 totals 17 residues. The CDR3 sequence: CASRKPGLAGGRETQYF. CDR3 nucleotide sequence: TGTGCCAGCAGAAAACCGGGACTAGCGGGGGGTCGTGAGACCCAGTACTTC.

The gene calls are TRBV7-2 and TRBJ2-7; D is uncertain. V lost 1 base to trimming and J lost 0 bases, with 13 bases between them. Germline-derived CDR1 and CDR2 are SGHTA and FQGNSA. The CDR3 loop spans 16 amino acids. The CDR3 DNA reads TGTGCCAGCAGCTTAGGGGGTTACATGCCCTCCTACGAGCAGTACTTC. Protein product: CASSLGGYMPSYEQYF. The full variable domain, in which reference TRBV7-2 and TRBJ2-7 provide the parts outside the CDR3, is GAGVSQSPSNKVTEKGKDVELRCDPISGHTALYWYRQSLGQGLEFLIYFQGNSAPDKSGLPSDRFSAERTGGSVSTLTIQRTQQEDSAVYLCASSLGGYMPSYEQYFGPGTRLTVT.

This chain joins TRBV10-1 and TRBJ2-1; tentatively, D is TRBD2 (5 bases). V was clipped by 5 bases and J by 4 bases, with 9 bases between them. CDR3 size: 13 residues. The germline CDR1 and CDR2 sequences are WNHNN and SYGVQD (reference sequence). The DNA for the CDR3 is TGCGCCAGCAGTCCCGGGGAATACAATGAGCAGTTCTTC. This codes for CASSPGEYNEQFF.

This clone was recorded once. The V gene is TRBV10-3, the J gene TRBJ2-1, with TRBD1 identical over 8 bases. V shed 2 bases, J shed 6 bases, and the junction held 6 bases outside the gene matches. The CDR3 extends over 15 amino acids. Germline CDR1 and CDR2: ENHRY and SYGVKD. The CDR3 loop is CAISERETGANEQFF. The DNA for the CDR3 is TGTGCCATCAGTGAGAGGGAGACAGGGGCCAATGAGCAGTTCTTC.

The CDR3 bases are TGCGCCAGCAGCACCACGACAGGGATGGCTGAGACCCAGTACTTC. It codes for CASSTTTGMAETQYF. V gene TRBV5-1 combines with J gene TRBJ2-5; 7 bases match TRBD1. Looked up from germline, CDR1 is SGHRS and CDR2 is YFSETQ. J gave up 5 bases and V 4 bases, and 11 bases lay outside the gene matches. The CDR3 consists of 15 residues.

CDR3 DNA: TGTGCCAGCAGTGCAGCGGGGGGAGGGACAGATACGCAGTATTTT. It is translated as CASSAAGGGTDTQYF. The V call is TRBV28, the J call TRBJ2-3; TRBD2 matches at 9 bases. CDR1 is MDHEN and CDR2 is SYDVKM in the germline V gene. V was pared by 5 bases and J by 3 bases, with 6 bases of the junction left unmatched. The CDR3 is made up of 15 amino acids.

The chain employs TRBV28 and TRBJ2-7; no firm D call. Between the trimmed V and J ends, which lost 2 bases and 0 bases, there was a span of 11 bases. The germline CDR1 and CDR2 sequences are MDHEN and SYDVKM. The CDR3 spans 15 residues. The CDR3 bases are TGTGCCAGCAGTTTAAGGCAGGCCAGCTCCTACGAGCAGTACTTC. Its protein product is CASSLRQASSYEQYF.

The chain has TRBV6-5 and TRBJ1-2, with 8 bases fitting TRBD1. The CDR3 loop spans 15 amino acids. Germline CDR1 and CDR2: MNHEY and SVGAGI. The V segment lost 6 bases and the J segment 8 bases; nucleotides outside the gene matches: 14. This CDR3 is CASRPLDRDSEGYTF. CDR3 coding DNA: TGTGCCAGCAGACCCCTGGACAGGGATTCGGAAGGCTACACCTTC.

The DNA of the CDR3 is TGTGCCAGCAGCTTAGGGTGGGAGACCCAGTACTTC. Translating it yields CASSLGWETQYF. This chain links TRBV7-9 with TRBJ2-5; D unclear. The CDR3 is 12 residues long. Trimming took off 1 base at V and 5 bases at J, with 5 bases between the two ends. From germline, CDR1 is SEHNR and CDR2 FQNEAQ (reference sequence).

The V call is TRBV6-5, the J call TRBJ2-1, with D tentatively TRBD1 or TRBD2 (5 bases each). The germline gives CDR1 MNHEY, CDR2 SVGAGI. V lost 2 bases and J lost 6, with 14 bases in between. This CDR3 contains 15 residues. The CDR3 protein is CASSYNSAGSNEQFF. The CDR3, as DNA: TGTGCCAGCAGTTACAATAGTGCAGGGAGCAATGAGCAGTTCTTC.

The chain combines TRBV4-1 with TRBJ1-1; perhaps TRBD1 as D (6 bases). This CDR3 comprises 14 residues. Per the germline V gene, CDR1 is MGHRA and CDR2 is YSYEKL. The V end was cut by 4 bases, the J end by 0 bases, with 9 bases between. This CDR3 is CASSRGPLNTEAFF. The CDR3 nucleotides read TGCGCCAGCAGCCGGGGGCCACTGAACACTGAAGCTTTCTTT.

The V and J genes are TRBV7-9 and TRBJ1-6; unclear D gene. With 0 bases removed from V and 8 bases from J, the gap between germline ends came to 11 bases. The CDR3 runs 15 residues. Germline CDR1 and CDR2: SEHNR and FQNEAQ (reference sequence). In DNA, the CDR3 is TGTGCCAGCAGCTTAGCAGGTACTAGGGATTCACCCCTCCACTTT. It specifies CASSLAGTRDSPLHF. Together with reference TRBV7-9 and TRBJ1-6, the CDR3 gives the full variable domain: DTGVSQNPRHKITKRGQNVTFRCDPISEHNRLYWYRQTLGQGPEFLTYFQNEAQLEKSRLLSDRFSAERPKGSFSTLEIQRTEQGDSAMYLCASSLAGTRDSPLHFGNGTRLTVT.

The V and J genes are TRBV5-1 and TRBJ2-6; no reliable D call. Trimming removed 4 bases from V and 0 bases from J, with 5 bases in between. CDR3 length equals 14 residues. Per the germline V gene, CDR1 is SGHRS and CDR2 is YFSETQ. The CDR3 here is CASSTSSGANVLTF. CDR3 DNA: TGCGCCAGCAGCACGAGCTCTGGGGCCAACGTCCTGACTTTC.

The count of this clone is one. The gene calls are TRBV5-6 and TRBJ1-5; D unresolved. V lost 5 bases to trimming and J lost 0 bases, with 12 bases between them. CDR3 length: 15 amino acids. Germline CDR1 is SGHDT and CDR2 is YYEEEE. The CDR3 is CASSHRAYSNQPQHF. The CDR3 DNA reads as TGTGCCAGCAGTCATCGGGCTTATAGCAATCAGCCCCAGCATTTT.

This clone was observed once. J is TRBJ2-5 and V is TRBV5-4, with D possibly being TRBD1 (5 bases). The CDR3 has 13 residues. Germline-derived CDR1 and CDR2 are SGHNT and YYREEE (reference sequence). V was clipped by 4 bases and J by 7 bases, with 14 bases between them. CDR3 DNA sequence: TGTGCCAGCAGCACGGACATATCGGGGACCCAGTACTTC. Translating it yields CASSTDISGTQYF.

The chain has TRBV18 and TRBJ1-4; D is uncertain. V gave up 4 bases and J gave up 3 bases, with 12 bases separating them. The length of the CDR3 is 15 residues. The V gene's germline CDR1 is KGHSH and CDR2 LQKENI. The CDR3 region is CASSRGRVSNEKLFF. The DNA of the CDR3 is TGTGCCAGCTCACGAGGGCGGGTTTCTAATGAAAAACTGTTTTTT. The whole variable domain, remainder taken from reference TRBV18 and TRBJ1-4, is NAGVMQNPRHLVRRRGQEARLRCSPMKGHSHVYWYRQLPEEGLKFMVYLQKENIIDESGMPKERFSAEFPKEGPSILRIQQVVRGDSAAYFCASSRGRVSNEKLFFGSGTQLSVL.

The chain combines TRBV9 with TRBJ2-5; D is uncertain. V lost 0 bases and J 4 bases, leaving 16 bases between the germline ends. Germline assignment: CDR1 SGDLS and CDR2 YYNGEE. The CDR3 has 16 residues. The DNA of the CDR3 is TGTGCCAGCAGCGTAGGCCCAGGTCCCGGCCGAGAGACCCAGTACTTC. Translation: CASSVGPGPGRETQYF.